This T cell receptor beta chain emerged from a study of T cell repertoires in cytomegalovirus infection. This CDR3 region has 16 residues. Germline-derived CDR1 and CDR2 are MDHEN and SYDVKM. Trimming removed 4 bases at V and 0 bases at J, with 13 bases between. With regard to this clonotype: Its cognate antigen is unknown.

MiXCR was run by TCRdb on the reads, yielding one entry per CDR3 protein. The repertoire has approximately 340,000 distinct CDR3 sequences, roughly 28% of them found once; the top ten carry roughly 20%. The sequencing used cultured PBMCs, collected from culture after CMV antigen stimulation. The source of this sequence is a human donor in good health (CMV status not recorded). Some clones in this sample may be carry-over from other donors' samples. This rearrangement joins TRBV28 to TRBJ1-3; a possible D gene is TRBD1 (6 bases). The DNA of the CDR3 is TGTGCCAGCAGTTCGCGACAGGCCCACTCTGGAAACACCATATATTTT. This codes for CASSSRQAHSGNTIYF. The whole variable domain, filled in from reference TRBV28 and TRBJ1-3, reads DVKVTQSSRYLVKRTGEKVFLECVQDMDHENMFWYRQDPGLGLRLIYFSYDVKMKEKGDIPEGYSVSREKKERFSLILESASTNQTSMYLCASSSRQAHSGNTIYFGEGSWLTVV.